This T cell receptor (beta chain) derives from a study of T cells after yellow fever vaccination. Study outcomes and limitations: Most clones from primary vaccination resurfaced after the booster (about 96% CD4, 88% CD8). Researchers noted that a small share of clonotypes showed up in both CD4 and CD8 compartments.

For this clonotype: No antigen is known for it.

Template switching by 5'RACE produced TCR cDNA, adding a universal primer site and UMIs. Each CDR3 protein is one row after TCRdb ran MiXCR on the 5' RACE reads. This sample has some 300,000 distinct CDR3 sequences, with 7.5% to 9% found just once. Trimming removed 5 bases from V and 13 bases from J, with 15 bases in between. The CDR3 is made up of 12 amino acids. The germline V gene encodes CDR1 MNHEY and CDR2 SVGAGI. The material was CD4+ T cells sorted from PBMCs, obtained 5 days after the yellow fever booster vaccination. The gene calls are TRBV6-5 and TRBJ2-1; a possible D gene is TRBD2 (5 bases). The TCR comes from a man aged 18 to 35 who received the YFV17D yellow fever vaccine. CDR3 nucleotide sequence: TGTGCCAGCAGTAACCAACGGGGAACACAGTTCTTC. This codes for CASSNQRGTQFF.